The 26 T cell receptor beta chains presented below share a single source sample, sequenced in a study of T cell responses to AZD1222 COVID-19 vaccine (dated by TCRdb to the early 2020s). The protocol used for the library was the immunoSEQ multiplex PCR assay. TCRdb stores this immuneACCESS table with in-frame sequences only. Part of the clones is absent; in the studies checked, under half of the shortfall reflects unresolved V genes, and no reason is known for the rest. This sample holds 100,000 or so clones; about 93% were observed only once. The ten largest clones represent around 2% of the sample. The time point label here, explained by the study, means: baseline before first vaccination. Source: peripheral blood, taken on day 0 of AZD1222 vaccination. These receptors were obtained from an adult in good health.

V usage is TRBV30 and J usage is TRBJ1-3, with D possibly being TRBD1 (5 bases). Trimming took 3 bases from V and 3 from J, leaving 9 bases between them. Germline V CDR1 and CDR2: GTSNPN, SVGIG (reference sequence). The CDR3 is 13 residues long. CDR3 residues: CAWSRAGGNTIYF. The CDR3 nucleotides read TGTGCCTGGAGCAGGGCAGGTGGAAACACCATATATTTT.

V is TRBV30 and J is TRBJ2-2; TRBD2 agrees at 7 bases. Trimming removed 0 bases from V and 2 bases from J; junction bases left unmatched: 9. Germline assignment: CDR1 GTSNPN and CDR2 SVGIG (reference sequence). The CDR3 totals 17 residues. The CDR3 nucleotides are TGTGCCTGGAGTGTACGGCGGGAGTATAGAAACACCGGGGAGCTGTTTTTT. Translated, it gives CAWSVRREYRNTGELFF.

CDR3 nucleotide sequence: TGTGCCACCATACGACAGGGGTTCCGCTATGGCTACACCTTC. Protein sequence: CATIRQGFRYGYTF. The J gene is TRBJ1-2, the V gene TRBV19; 8 bases are a match to TRBD1. The CDR3 runs to 14 residues. Germline-derived CDR1 and CDR2 are LNHDA and SQIVND (reference sequence). V was pared by 10 bases and J by 4 bases, with 11 bases of the junction left unmatched.

The chain joins TRBV5-1 to TRBJ1-2; no definite D call. Trimming stripped 0 bases from V and 6 bases from J, with 15 bases between. The germline V gene has CDR1 SGHRS and CDR2 YFSETQ. The CDR3 spans 15 residues. CDR3 nucleotide sequence: TGCGCCAGCAGCTTGGACCCCACCGTGGCCCATGGCTACACCTTC. Translated: CASSLDPTVAHGYTF.

This chain links TRBV28 with TRBJ2-5, with 7 nucleotides matching TRBD2. The V segment lost 1 base and the J segment 5 bases; nucleotides outside the gene matches: 4. The germline V gene has CDR1 MDHEN and CDR2 SYDVKM. The CDR3 length is 14 residues. The CDR3 reads CASSLSVGGETQYF. As DNA, the CDR3 is TGTGCCAGCAGTTTATCGGTGGGGGGGGAGACCCAGTACTTC. The entire variable domain, with the rest obtained from reference TRBV28 and TRBJ2-5, is as follows: DVKVTQSSRYLVKRTGEKVFLECVQDMDHENMFWYRQDPGLGLRLIYFSYDVKMKEKGDIPEGYSVSREKKERFSLILESASTNQTSMYLCASSLSVGGETQYFGPGTRLLVL.

The chain uses TRBV5-4 and TRBJ2-7; tentative D call: TRBD1 (5 bases). Germline V CDR1 and CDR2: SGHNT, YYREEE (reference sequence). CDR3 length: 14 residues. V lost 4 bases and J lost 3, with 14 bases in between. The CDR3 spells CASSPAQGDYEQYF. The CDR3 bases are TGTGCCAGCAGCCCAGCCCAAGGGGACTACGAGCAGTACTTC. Variable domain in full (rest from reference TRBV5-4 and TRBJ2-7): ETGVTQSPTHLIKTRGQQVTLRCSSQSGHNTVSWYQQALGQGPQFIFQYYREEENGRGNFPPRFSGLQFPNYSSELNVNALELDDSALYLCASSPAQGDYEQYFGPGTRLTVT.

The rearrangement joins TRBV12-3 or TRBV12-4 to TRBJ2-1; 10 bases are shared with TRBD1. V dropped 5 bases and J dropped 15; count of bases not matched to a gene: 10. The CDR3 totals 13 residues. CDR3 sequence (DNA): TGTGCCAGCAGTCAAGACAGGGGGCGACATCGGTTCTTC. Its translation is CASSQDRGRHRFF.

J is TRBJ1-1 and V is TRBV11-3; 7 bases fit TRBD1. The CDR3 totals 15 residues. V shed 5 bases, J shed 0 bases, and the junction held 6 bases outside the gene matches. Germline values: CDR1 SGHNT, CDR2 YENEEA. The chain's CDR3 is CASSARTGVNTEAFF. CDR3 bases: TGTGCCAGCAGCGCCAGGACAGGCGTGAACACTGAAGCTTTCTTT. Full variable domain (missing parts from reference TRBV11-3 and TRBJ1-1): EAGVVQSPRYKIIEKKQPVAFWCNPISGHNTLYWYLQNLGQGPELLIRYENEEAVDDSQLPKDRFSAERLKGVDSTLKIQPAELGDSAVYLCASSARTGVNTEAFFGQGTRLTVV.

There are a few counts of this clone. V usage is TRBV6-4 and J usage is TRBJ2-1, with TRBD2 matching over 12 bases. J was trimmed by 7 bases and V by 2 bases; bases with no gene match: 0. Germline values: CDR1 MRHNA, CDR2 SNTAGT. This CDR3 region has 14 residues. The CDR3 DNA is TGTGCCAGCAGTGACGGGACTAGCGGGAATGAGCAGTTCTTC. Its translation: CASSDGTSGNEQFF.

This chain uses TRBV6-5 with TRBJ2-3; 8 bases map to TRBD1. V lost 7 bases and J lost 6; bases outside the gene matches: 12. This CDR3 region has 15 residues. Germline V lookup: CDR1 MNHEY, CDR2 SVGAGI. DNA of the CDR3: TGTGCCAGCACTACGACAGGGGTAGGTCTGGATACGCAGTATTTT. Protein product: CASTTTGVGLDTQYF.

This clone was found once. This rearrangement joins TRBV11-3 to TRBJ1-1; D gene uncertain. CDR1 SGHNT and CDR2 YENEEA come from the germline V gene. This CDR3 is built from 14 residues. The V gene lost 5 bases and the J gene lost 4 bases, with 14 bases spanning the gap. Written as DNA, the CDR3 is TGTGCCAGCAGCCACGAGGCAGGCGCCACTGAAGCTTTCTTT. It yields the protein CASSHEAGATEAFF.

V usage is TRBV5-1 and J usage is TRBJ1-1; a weak D match, TRBD1 (5 bases). This CDR3 comprises 17 residues. Between the trimmed V and J ends, which lost 7 bases and 1 base, there was a span of 23 bases. Germline CDR1 SGHRS, CDR2 YFSETQ. CDR3 amino acids: CASGWSSGSPPNTEAFF. The CDR3 nucleotides are TGCGCCAGCGGATGGAGTTCAGGGTCTCCCCCGAACACTGAAGCTTTCTTT.

DNA for the CDR3: TGTGCCACCAGTGATAGGCGGGGTAAAGCTTTCTTT. It specifies CATSDRRGKAFF. This sequence joins TRBV24-1 and TRBJ1-1; no reliable D call. Germline CDR1 and CDR2: KGHDR and SFDVKD. This CDR3 contains 12 residues. V lost 3 bases, J lost 9 bases, and 10 bases lay in between.

The rearrangement links TRBV3-1 (or the pseudogene TRBV3-2) to TRBJ2-5; no clear D gene. Germline-derived CDR1 and CDR2 are LGHDT and YNNKEL (reference sequence). V dropped 0 bases and J dropped 1 base, with 9 bases sitting between them. The CDR3 is 15 amino acids. CDR3 loop: CASSQEGRTQETQYF. DNA of the CDR3: TGTGCCAGCAGCCAAGAAGGCAGAACCCAAGAGACCCAGTACTTC.

On this clone itself: The sample holds other DNA sequences that translate to the same CDR3. The rearrangement uses TRBV7-9 and TRBJ1-2, with D unresolved. Per the germline V gene, CDR1 is SEHNR and CDR2 is FQNEAQ (reference sequence). V dropped 3 bases and J dropped 5 bases, with 7 bases sitting between them. The CDR3 loop spans 12 amino acids. CDR3 region: CASSLDGYGYTF. In DNA form, the CDR3 reads TGTGCCAGCAGCTTGGATGGGTATGGCTACACCTTC.

The chain recombines TRBV27 with TRBJ2-1; no definite D call. In germline, CDR1 is MNHEY, CDR2 SMNVEV (reference sequence). CDR3 length equals 14 residues. Deletions cut 4 bases from V and 6 bases from J, with 13 bases between. The CDR3 sequence is CASSSRPAPNEQFF. CDR3 nucleotides: TGTGCCAGCAGTTCTCGTCCAGCGCCCAATGAGCAGTTCTTC.

The J gene is TRBJ1-5, the V gene TRBV5-8; TRBD1 might be the D (6 bases). V lost 0 bases to trimming and J lost 11 bases, with 15 bases between them. CDR3 length: 14 residues. CDR1 is SGHTS and CDR2 is YDEGEE in the germline V gene. CDR3 DNA: TGTGCCAGCAGCTTGGAGGCAGGGGAGGTTGCCCAGCATTTT. Protein product: CASSLEAGEVAQHF.

This chain uses TRBV7-9 with TRBJ1-2, with 9 bases lining up with TRBD1. The germline V gene has CDR1 SEHNR and CDR2 FQNEAQ (reference sequence). The CDR3 is 14 amino acids. V shed 6 bases and J 4 bases; nucleotides not matched to a gene: 6. The CDR3: CASSYRGLGYGYTF. In nucleotides, the CDR3 is TGTGCCAGCAGTTACAGGGGGCTCGGCTATGGCTACACCTTC.

V gene TRBV5-8 combines with J gene TRBJ1-4; 7 positions match TRBD1. Germline V CDR1 and CDR2: SGHTS, YDEGEE. This CDR3 contains 16 residues. J was trimmed by 4 bases and V by 4 bases; bases with no gene match: 10. CDR3 loop: CASSQGQATFNEKLFF. In DNA, the CDR3 is TGTGCCAGCAGCCAAGGACAGGCTACCTTTAATGAAAAACTGTTTTTT.

The DNA for the CDR3 is TGTGCCAGCAGCCAAGCAGTAGAGGGGGGGCAAGCTTTCTTT. Protein: CASSQAVEGGQAFF. The J gene is TRBJ1-1, the V gene TRBV3-1 (or the pseudogene TRBV3-2); D may be TRBD1 (6 bases). The germline V gene encodes CDR1 LGHDT and CDR2 YNNKEL (reference sequence). Trimming stripped 1 base from V and 9 bases from J, with 15 bases between. The CDR3 has 14 residues.

This sequence joins TRBV27 and TRBJ1-5; D is ambiguous. Germline CDR1 MNHEY, CDR2 SMNVEV (reference sequence). V lost 5 bases, J lost 7 bases, and 15 bases lay in between. The CDR3 has 14 residues. CDR3 sequence reads: CASSLQSGNQPQHF. The DNA of the CDR3 is TGTGCCAGCAGTCTCCAATCGGGTAACCAGCCCCAGCATTTT.

This rearrangement joins TRBV4-1 to TRBJ1-2; TRBD1 might be the D (5 bases). The germline CDR1 and CDR2 sequences are MGHRA and YSYEKL. V was cut by 2 bases and J by 8 bases, with 12 bases left in between. The CDR3 consists of 13 residues. The chain's CDR3 is CASSQLTVRGYTF. The CDR3 bases are TGCGCCAGCAGCCAATTGACAGTGAGGGGCTACACCTTC.

V and J are TRBV5-6 and TRBJ2-1, with 8 bases aligning to TRBD2. The CDR3 runs 12 residues. Trimming cost V 4 bases and J 10 bases; bases outside gene matches: 4. Germline values: CDR1 SGHDT, CDR2 YYEEEE. The CDR3: CASSLGGAEQFF. For the CDR3, the DNA is TGTGCCAGCAGCCTCGGGGGGGCCGAGCAGTTCTTC.

The chain carries TRBV9 and TRBJ1-6, with a tentative D call TRBD1 (6 bases). The germline V gene encodes CDR1 SGDLS and CDR2 YYNGEE. Trimming left V 2 bases short and J 7 bases short, with 10 bases between. The CDR3 consists of 14 residues. The DNA for the CDR3 is TGTGCCAGCAGCGTGACACAGGGCAATTCACCCCTCCACTTT. Translating gives CASSVTQGNSPLHF.

The rearrangement uses TRBV6-5 and TRBJ1-1, with 7 bases matching TRBD1. CDR3 length: 15 residues. The trim removed 3 bases at V and 7 bases at J, leaving 11 bases unmatched. Germline V gives CDR1 MNHEY, CDR2 SVGAGI. The CDR3 sequence: CASSYSGQETLEAFF. In DNA, the CDR3 is TGTGCCAGCAGTTATTCCGGACAGGAAACTCTTGAAGCTTTCTTT.

This chain links TRBV6-5 with TRBJ2-7; 15 positions match TRBD2. Germline loops: CDR1 MNHEY, CDR2 SVGAGI. This CDR3 has 15 residues. V shed 6 bases, J shed 4 bases, and the junction held 4 bases outside the gene matches. The CDR3 is CASSDGTSGRYEQYF. DNA of the CDR3: TGTGCCAGCAGCGACGGGACTAGCGGGAGGTACGAGCAGTACTTC.